This passage covers 24 T cell receptor beta chains from one sample sequenced in a study of shared clonotypes between healthy human individuals. Here immunoSEQ multiplex PCR was the method, and the copy in TCRdb shows in-frame clones only, minus some. The sample includes under 2.5 million clones, just under 95% of them seen just once. The sequenced material came from naive CD4+ T cells from PBMCs. As for subset: CD45RA+ positively selected. The receptor source for this set is a man between 18 and 29 years old in good health. Some clones in this sample may be carry-over from other donors' samples.

As to this clone: The same CDR3 can be traced to other DNA sequences in this sample. The chain couples TRBV5-1 to TRBJ1-1, with D unresolved. Germline CDR1 reads SGHRS; CDR2 reads YFSETQ. This CDR3 comprises 12 residues. V was clipped by 5 bases and J by 0 bases, with 5 bases between them. CDR3 DNA sequence: TGCGCCAGCAGAGAGATGAACACTGAAGCTTTCTTT. Its translation is CASREMNTEAFF.

The rearrangement links TRBV6-6 to TRBJ1-5; unclear D gene. With 7 bases removed from V and 3 bases from J, the gap between germline ends came to 7 bases. The CDR3 is made up of 12 amino acids. Germline V gene sequence: CDR1 MNHNY, CDR2 SVGAGI (reference sequence). CDR3 DNA: TGTGCCAGCACAGGTCCCAATCAGCCCCAGCATTTT. The encoded protein is CASTGPNQPQHF.

The chain is built from TRBV5-1 and TRBJ2-2; 10 bases are shared with TRBD1. This CDR3 region has 17 residues. V lost 0 bases and J lost 6; bases outside the gene matches: 8. Per the germline V gene, CDR1 is SGHRS and CDR2 is YFSETQ. CDR3: CASSLGLTGGSSGELFF. The CDR3 DNA reads as TGCGCCAGCAGCTTGGGACTGACAGGGGGCTCTTCCGGGGAGCTGTTTTTT.

This clone has a handful of counts. The chain joins TRBV7-3 to TRBJ1-2; no clear D. The CDR3 has 13 residues. Germline V CDR1 and CDR2: SGHTA, FQGTGA. With 3 bases removed from V and 2 bases from J, the gap between germline ends came to 7 bases. Here the CDR3 reads CASSFGVNYGYTF. The DNA for the CDR3 is TGTGCCAGCAGCTTCGGGGTAAACTATGGCTACACCTTC.

Here the CDR3 DNA reads TGTGCCAGTAGTATGTGGGCTTTGGGGGGAGGGCCGACAGATACGCAGTATTTT. As protein: CASSMWALGGGPTDTQYF. The genes are TRBV19 and TRBJ2-3; TRBD2 matches 7 bases. CDR1 LNHDA and CDR2 SQIVND come from the germline V gene (reference sequence). The length of the CDR3 is 18 residues. The J segment lost 3 bases and the V segment lost 3 bases, leaving 15 bases of the junction unmatched.

V is TRBV5-1 and J is TRBJ2-3; D is possibly TRBD2 (5 bases). The germline V gene has CDR1 SGHRS and CDR2 YFSETQ. With 1 base removed from V and 0 bases from J, the gap between germline ends came to 12 bases. The CDR3 has 16 amino acids. The DNA for the CDR3 is TGCGCCAGCAGCTTGCTCAGCGGCTCTAGCACAGATACGCAGTATTTT. Its protein product is CASSLLSGSSTDTQYF.

On this clone itself: Different DNA sequences within this sample yield the same CDR3. V usage is TRBV11-2 and J usage is TRBJ1-5, with 9 nucleotides matching TRBD1. CDR1 and CDR2 (germline): SGHAT, FQNNGV. The ends lost 2 bases at V and 4 bases at J; junction bases unmatched: 3. The CDR3 runs 15 residues. CDR3: CASSLTGQGNQPQHF. CDR3 sequence (DNA): TGTGCCAGCAGCTTAACCGGACAGGGGAATCAGCCCCAGCATTTT.

V usage is TRBV19 and J usage is TRBJ1-1; D uncertain. CDR3 size: 13 residues. Trimming removed 1 base from V and 2 bases from J, with 5 bases in between. The V gene's germline CDR1 is LNHDA and CDR2 SQIVND (reference sequence). CDR3 sequence (DNA): TGTGCCAGTAGTATAGCCTCCAACACTGAAGCTTTCTTT. Amino acids: CASSIASNTEAFF.

V is TRBV5-1 and J is TRBJ1-3; a possible D gene is TRBD1 (5 bases). Between the trimmed V and J ends, which lost 1 base and 4 bases, there was a span of 15 bases. Germline CDR1 reads SGHRS; CDR2 reads YFSETQ. The CDR3 consists of 16 residues. CDR3 DNA: TGCGCCAGCAGCTTGCTAGGACAAGGAGGAGGAAACACCATATATTTT. Translated, it gives CASSLLGQGGGNTIYF.

The chain is built from TRBV5-1 and TRBJ2-2; 7 nucleotides align to TRBD1. J lost 2 bases, V lost 5 bases, and 3 bases had no gene match. Germline V CDR1 and CDR2: SGHRS, YFSETQ. CDR3 length: 14 residues. The CDR3 is CASSWDSNTGELFF. Written as DNA, the CDR3 is TGCGCCAGCAGTTGGGACAGTAACACCGGGGAGCTGTTTTTT.

CDR3 sequence: CASQPYDRDLDIQYF. DNA for the CDR3: TGTGCCAGCCAACCCTACGACAGGGACTTGGACATTCAGTACTTC. V usage is TRBV28 and J usage is TRBJ2-4; perhaps TRBD1 as D (7 bases). This CDR3 has 15 amino acids. Germline V gene lookup returns CDR1 MDHEN and CDR2 SYDVKM. V lost 8 bases to trimming and J lost 8 bases, with 22 bases between them.

This sequence joins TRBV5-1 and TRBJ1-2; 8 bases are a match to TRBD1. Looked up from germline, CDR1 is SGHRS and CDR2 is YFSETQ. This CDR3 has 15 residues. V gave up 0 bases and J gave up 5 bases; unmatched junction bases: 6. The DNA of the CDR3 is TGCGCCAGCAGCTTGGATGGACAGGGTCCGTATGGCTACACCTTC. This gives the protein CASSLDGQGPYGYTF. Using reference TRBV5-1 and TRBJ1-2 for the parts outside the CDR3, the full variable domain is KAGVTQTPRYLIKTRGQQVTLSCSPISGHRSVSWYQQTPGQGLQFLFEYFSETQRNKGNFPGRFSGRQFSNSRSEMNVSTLELGDSALYLCASSLDGQGPYGYTFGSGTRLTVV.

CDR3 region: CASRPEGLAGSGTQYF. The CDR3 region has the DNA TGTGCCAGCAGGCCCGAAGGACTAGCGGGGTCAGGGACCCAGTACTTC. The chain joins TRBV4-2 to TRBJ2-5; 12 positions agree with TRBD2. With V trimmed by 6 bases and J by 7 bases, 12 bases remained unmatched. Germline-derived CDR1 and CDR2 are LGHNA and YNFKEQ. The CDR3 is 16 amino acids.

CDR3 residues: CASRLAGGADTQYF. CDR3 DNA: TGTGCCAGCAGGCTAGCGGGAGGAGCAGATACGCAGTATTTT. The gene calls are TRBV5-4 and TRBJ2-3; TRBD2 aligns across 11 bases. Losses at the gene ends were 5 bases for V and 4 bases for J; bases not matched to a gene: 3. Germline CDR1 SGHNT, CDR2 YYREEE (reference sequence). CDR3 size: 14 residues.

The rearrangement uses TRBV7-2 and TRBJ2-3; D assignment may be TRBD1 or TRBD2 (5 bases each). Germline values: CDR1 SGHTA, CDR2 FQGNSA. The CDR3 has 14 amino acids. Between the trimmed V and J ends, which lost 7 bases and 3 bases, there was a span of 14 bases. The CDR3: CASTPDWGTDTQYF. The CDR3 nucleotides are TGTGCCAGCACACCCGACTGGGGGACAGATACGCAGTATTTT. Full variable domain (missing parts from reference TRBV7-2 and TRBJ2-3): GAGVSQSPSNKVTEKGKDVELRCDPISGHTALYWYRQSLGQGLEFLIYFQGNSAPDKSGLPSDRFSAERTGGSVSTLTIQRTQQEDSAVYLCASTPDWGTDTQYFGPGTRLTVL.

V usage is TRBV4-2 and J usage is TRBJ2-1; D ambiguous. Trimming stripped 0 bases from V and 3 bases from J, with 6 bases between. Germline CDR1 and CDR2: LGHNA and YNFKEQ. This CDR3 region has 14 residues. The CDR3 DNA reads as TGTGCCAGCAGCCAAGATCCCCGCTACAATGAGCAGTTCTTC. It yields the protein CASSQDPRYNEQFF.

This chain joins TRBV18 and TRBJ2-7; 12 positions match TRBD1. V was clipped by 6 bases and J by 5 bases; unmatched bases: 5. This CDR3 spans 14 amino acids. From germline, CDR1 is KGHSH and CDR2 LQKENI. The CDR3 DNA reads TGTGCCAGCTCTCCGGGACAGGGGGCCGACGAGCAGTACTTC. As protein: CASSPGQGADEQYF.

This sequence joins TRBV11-2 and TRBJ2-5, with D perhaps matching TRBD2 (6 bases). V shed 1 base and J shed 5 bases, with 17 bases lying between them. The CDR3 contains 16 residues. Germline V CDR1 and CDR2: SGHAT, FQNNGV. The CDR3: CASSLGSQRVMETQYF. As DNA, the CDR3 is TGTGCCAGCAGCTTAGGGTCGCAGCGGGTCATGGAGACCCAGTACTTC.

The CDR3, as DNA: TGTGCCAGCATTCTAGCGGGAGGCTACACAGATACGCAGTATTTT. Its translation: CASILAGGYTDTQYF. The J gene is TRBJ2-3, the V gene TRBV28; 11 bases map to TRBD2. Germline CDR1 MDHEN, CDR2 SYDVKM. With 7 bases clipped from V and 2 bases from J, the junction kept 5 bases outside the gene matches. The length of the CDR3 is 15 residues.

A single count supports this clone. This sequence joins TRBV6-5 and TRBJ2-2; no definite D call. V lost 6 bases, J lost 4 bases, and 12 bases lay in between. Germline V CDR1 and CDR2: MNHEY, SVGAGI. This CDR3 spans 14 amino acids. The CDR3 DNA is TGTGCCAGCAGCCGTCCGGTAACCACCGGGGAGCTGTTTTTT. Protein sequence: CASSRPVTTGELFF.

This clone has a single count. This chain links TRBV7-3 with TRBJ2-1, with 7 bases fitting TRBD2. J lost 6 bases, V lost 5 bases, and 7 bases had no gene match. From germline, CDR1 is SGHTA and CDR2 FQGTGA. The CDR3 contains 14 residues. In nucleotides, the CDR3 is TGTGCCAGCAGCGTGGGCGGGGGATCCAATGAGCAGTTCTTC. Protein: CASSVGGGSNEQFF. Complete variable domain (other parts from reference TRBV7-3 and TRBJ2-1): GAGVSQTPSNKVTEKGKYVELRCDPISGHTALYWYRQSLGQGPEFLIYFQGTGAADDSGLPNDRFFAVRPEGSVSTLKIQRTERGDSAVYLCASSVGGGSNEQFFGPGTRLTVL.

With respect to this clone: Other DNA sequences of this sample code for an identical CDR3. V usage is TRBV27 and J usage is TRBJ2-3, with 7 bases identical to TRBD2. The V and J ends lost 1 base and 0 bases, in that order; junction bases with no gene match: 4. In germline, CDR1 is MNHEY, CDR2 SMNVEV (reference sequence). The CDR3 consists of 16 residues. DNA of the CDR3: TGTGCCAGCAGTTTATTGGCGGGAGTAAGCACAGATACGCAGTATTTT. It codes for CASSLLAGVSTDTQYF.

V gene TRBV11-2 combines with J gene TRBJ2-1; 12 nucleotides match TRBD2. V shed 1 base and J 0 bases; nucleotides not matched to a gene: 7. Germline V lookup: CDR1 SGHAT, CDR2 FQNNGV. This CDR3 comprises 19 residues. The CDR3 DNA is TGTGCCAGCAGCTTAGTCTCTAGCGGGAGGGTCAGCTCCTACAATGAGCAGTTCTTC. This codes for CASSLVSSGRVSSYNEQFF.

As for this clone: This sample also contains other DNA sequences that code for the same CDR3. The chain employs TRBV9 and TRBJ2-1; 7 bases are a match to TRBD1. CDR1 and CDR2 (germline): SGDLS, YYNGEE. The CDR3 has 13 amino acids. With 0 bases clipped from V and 7 bases from J, the junction kept 1 base outside the gene matches. The CDR3 DNA reads TGTGCCAGCAGCGTAGGACAGGGAAATGAGCAGTTCTTC. The encoded protein is CASSVGQGNEQFF.